This T cell receptor beta chain appears in the sequencing data of a study of blood T cells in healthy people across ages. Study-level points and caveats: Versus aged donors, long-lived donors had higher diversity and more naive CD4+ cells.

Only a few counts were recorded for this clonotype. The antigen remains undetermined. Combining a sample-barcoded 5' primer with a J-beta primer mix, a second PCR ran for roughly 7 to 12 cycles. TCRdb processed the 5' RACE reads anew with MiXCR; each CDR3 protein has one entry. Among 1.5 million to 1.8 million distinct CDR3 sequences listed, 35% to 45% were seen once. The ends lost 4 bases at V and 2 bases at J; junction bases unmatched: 4. This CDR3 contains 14 residues. Per germline, CDR1 SGHRS and CDR2 YFSETQ. The sequence was obtained from a woman under 30 in good health. Material: blood. V is TRBV5-1 and J is TRBJ2-3; 7 bases agree with TRBD1. The CDR3 spells CASSVGQTTDTQYF. CDR3 sequence (DNA): TGCGCCAGCAGCGTGGGACAGACCACAGATACGCAGTATTTT.